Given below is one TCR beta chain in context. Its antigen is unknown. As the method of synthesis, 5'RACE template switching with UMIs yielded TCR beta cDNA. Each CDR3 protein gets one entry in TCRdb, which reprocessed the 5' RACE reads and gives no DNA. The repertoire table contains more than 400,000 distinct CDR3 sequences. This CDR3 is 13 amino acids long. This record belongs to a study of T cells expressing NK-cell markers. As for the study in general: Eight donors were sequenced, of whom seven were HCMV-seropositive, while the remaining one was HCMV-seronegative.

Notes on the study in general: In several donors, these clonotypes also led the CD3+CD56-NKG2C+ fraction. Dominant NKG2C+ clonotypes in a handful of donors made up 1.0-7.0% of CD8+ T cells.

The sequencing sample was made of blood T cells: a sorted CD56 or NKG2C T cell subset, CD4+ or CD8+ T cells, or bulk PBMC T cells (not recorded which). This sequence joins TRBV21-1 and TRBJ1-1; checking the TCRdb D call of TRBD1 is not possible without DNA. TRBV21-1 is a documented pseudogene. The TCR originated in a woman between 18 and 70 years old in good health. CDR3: CANRNRVNTEAFF.